Following are 28 T cell receptor beta chains from one sample sequenced in a study of technical replicates of blood from several donors. TCRdb's copy holds only in-frame clones and misses some; the assay was immunoSEQ multiplex PCR. The sample has more than 80,000 clones, approximately 95% seen once. The sample consisted of T cells isolated from PBMCs. These receptors came from a human donor in good health.

This chain joins TRBV7-9 and TRBJ2-1; maybe TRBD2 (5 bases). CDR1 and CDR2 from the germline V gene are SEHNR and FQNEAQ (reference sequence). V lost 2 bases and J 0 bases, leaving 11 bases between the germline ends. The CDR3 has 16 amino acids. The DNA of the CDR3 is TGTGCCAGCAGCTTACGGCTAGGGAGCTCCTACAATGAGCAGTTCTTC. Translated, it gives CASSLRLGSSYNEQFF.

The V gene is TRBV6-5, the J gene TRBJ2-7, with TRBD2 matching over 7 bases. CDR1 is MNHEY, CDR2 SVGAGI, per germline. V lost 0 bases and J lost 3; bases outside the gene matches: 8. CDR3 length equals 16 residues. DNA for the CDR3: TGTGCCAGCAGTTACTCGACGCAGGGAGGGCTCTACGAGCAGTACTTC. Its translation is CASSYSTQGGLYEQYF.

The J gene is TRBJ2-7, the V gene TRBV19, with TRBD2 matching over 8 bases. V dropped 6 bases and J dropped 0; count of bases not matched to a gene: 7. CDR3 length: 15 residues. The germline V gene has CDR1 LNHDA and CDR2 SQIVND (reference sequence). CDR3 DNA sequence: TGTGCCAGTAGCCCCGAGCGGGGGTTCTCCTACGAGCAGTACTTC. The encoded protein is CASSPERGFSYEQYF.

The chain has TRBV5-1 and TRBJ2-3; 9 positions match TRBD1. The CDR3 runs 16 residues. CDR1 SGHRS and CDR2 YFSETQ come from the germline V gene. Trimming removed 1 base from V and 0 bases from J; junction bases left unmatched: 3. The CDR3 DNA is TGCGCCAGCAGCTTGAGGGGACAGGGTAGCACAGATACGCAGTATTTT. It encodes CASSLRGQGSTDTQYF.

The rearrangement links TRBV10-3 to TRBJ2-4; D might be TRBD1 (5 bases). Trimming left V 5 bases short and J 2 bases short, with 13 bases between. Germline CDR1 is ENHRY and CDR2 is SYGVKD. The CDR3 runs 15 residues. Here the CDR3 DNA reads TGTGCCATCAGTAGCTCTGACAGCTCCAAAAACATTCAGTACTTC. Residues: CAISSSDSSKNIQYF.

The rearrangement uses TRBV19 and TRBJ2-6; a possible D gene is TRBD1 (5 bases). CDR3 length: 16 residues. Germline loops: CDR1 LNHDA, CDR2 SQIVND (reference sequence). V was clipped by 10 bases and J by 0 bases, with 16 bases between them. The CDR3: CATKRGPSSGANVLTF. CDR3 nucleotide sequence: TGTGCCACCAAAAGGGGCCCTAGCTCTGGGGCCAACGTCCTGACTTTC. Together with reference TRBV19 and TRBJ2-6, the CDR3 gives the full variable domain: DGGITQSPKYLFRKEGQNVTLSCEQNLNHDAMYWYRQDPGQGLRLIYYSQIVNDFQKGDIAEGYSVSREKKESFPLTVTSAQKNPTAFYLCATKRGPSSGANVLTFGAGSRLTVL.

The V call is TRBV14, the J call TRBJ2-3, with D possibly TRBD2 on 5 matching bases. Germline V gene lookup returns CDR1 SGHDN and CDR2 FVKESK. The CDR3 sequence is 15 residues long. V was cut by 0 bases and J by 6 bases, with 13 bases left in between. This CDR3 is CASSQDGKGEDTQYF. In DNA form, the CDR3 reads TGTGCCAGCAGCCAAGATGGGAAGGGAGAGGATACGCAGTATTTT.

V gene TRBV4-1 combines with J gene TRBJ2-4; no definite D call. Trimming left V 1 base short and J 1 base short, with 8 bases between. The CDR3 runs to 15 residues. Germline CDR1 reads MGHRA; CDR2 reads YSYEKL. CDR3 bases: TGCGCCAGCAGCCAAGTGGGCATGGCCAAAAACATTCAGTACTTC. Its translation is CASSQVGMAKNIQYF.

This clone was seen a handful of times. The chain is built from TRBV4-2 and TRBJ1-1; D is undetermined. Germline V CDR1 and CDR2: LGHNA, YNFKEQ. The CDR3 runs 16 residues. V was trimmed by 0 bases and J by 3 bases, leaving 14 bases between them. As DNA, the CDR3 is TGTGCCAGCAGCCAAGATATTGGGGAGGCGTACACTGAAGCTTTCTTT. It is translated as CASSQDIGEAYTEAFF.

The chain is built from TRBV12-5 and TRBJ2-3, with 10 nucleotides matching TRBD2. After removal of 0 bases from V and 4 bases from J, the junction contained 7 bases not matched to a gene. CDR1 and CDR2 (germline): LGHNT, FRNRAP. CDR3 length: 17 residues. CDR3 sequence reads: CASGLVLSGREADTQYF. The CDR3, as DNA: TGTGCTAGTGGTTTGGTACTGAGCGGGAGGGAGGCAGATACGCAGTATTTT.

This chain uses TRBV7-9 with TRBJ1-1, with TRBD1 as a possible D gene (5 bases). The CDR3 runs to 14 residues. V was clipped by 3 bases and J by 12 bases, with 20 bases between them. Germline CDR1 and CDR2: SEHNR and FQNEAQ (reference sequence). In DNA form, the CDR3 reads TGTGCCAGCAGCTTCCGATCCCAGGGAAGGGGATCTTTCTTT. This gives the protein CASSFRSQGRGSFF.

The rearrangement links TRBV1 to TRBJ2-3; the tabulated D call, TRBD2, remains unverified against the DNA. TRBV1 is given as a pseudogene. The CDR3 is made up of 16 amino acids. Here the CDR3 reads CTGFEVLAGGTDTQYF. DNA of the CDR3: TGCACCGGATTCGAGGTACTAGCGGGGGGGACAGATACGCAGTATTTT.

This clone was counted once. This chain connects TRBV11-2 to TRBJ2-5; no definite D call. V dropped 3 bases and J dropped 7 bases, with 18 bases sitting between them. The CDR3 covers 15 residues. Germline assignment: CDR1 SGHAT and CDR2 FQNNGV. For the CDR3, the DNA is TGTGCCAGCAGCTTGTCTACCCCTCCCAGCGCGACCCAGTACTTC. Translation: CASSLSTPPSATQYF.

The chain uses TRBV5-8 and TRBJ2-2; tentatively, D is TRBD1 (6 bases). This CDR3 region has 14 residues. V was pared by 8 bases and J by 0 bases, with 11 bases between. CDR1 and CDR2 (germline): SGHTS, YDEGEE. CDR3 in amino acids: CASGQQANTGELFF. The DNA of the CDR3 is TGTGCCAGTGGACAGCAAGCGAACACCGGGGAGCTGTTTTTT. Supplemented by reference TRBV5-8 and TRBJ2-2, the full variable domain reads EAGVTQSPTHLIKTRGQQATLRCSPISGHTSVYWYQQALGLGLQFLLWYDEGEERNRGNFPPRFSGRQFPNYSSELNVNALELEDSALYLCASGQQANTGELFFGEGSRLTVL.

This rearrangement joins TRBV4-1 to TRBJ2-3; 8 bases line up with TRBD2. The CDR3 has 15 residues. Germline lookup yields CDR1 MGHRA and CDR2 YSYEKL. V was pared by 2 bases and J by 4 bases, with 5 bases of the junction left unmatched. CDR3 residues: CASSQPGLDADTQYF. The CDR3 coding sequence is TGCGCCAGCAGCCAACCGGGACTAGACGCAGATACGCAGTATTTT.

The rearrangement joins TRBV7-3 to TRBJ2-2, with TRBD2 matching over 8 bases. CDR1 is SGHTA and CDR2 is FQGTGA in the germline V gene. The CDR3 has 15 amino acids. J lost 7 bases, V lost 6 bases, and 10 bases had no gene match. The CDR3 region is CASSLIGGAGGELFF. CDR3 nucleotide sequence: TGTGCCAGCAGTCTCATCGGGGGGGCAGGCGGGGAGCTGTTTTTT.

This rearrangement joins TRBV7-9 to TRBJ2-7; 11 bases are a match to TRBD2. V lost 5 bases to trimming and J lost 1 base; unmatched junction nucleotides: 7. This CDR3 is built from 16 residues. The germline CDR1 and CDR2 sequences are SEHNR and FQNEAQ (reference sequence). For the CDR3, the DNA is TGTGCCAGCAGCGTACATAGCGGGAGGGAGTCCTACGAGCAGTACTTC. Amino acid sequence: CASSVHSGRESYEQYF.

The chain recombines TRBV11-3 with TRBJ1-4, with TRBD1 matching 12 bases. Germline-derived CDR1 and CDR2 are SGHNT and YENEEA. The trim removed 8 bases at V and 10 bases at J, leaving 8 bases unmatched. The CDR3 is 14 residues long. The CDR3 is CASVGDRGQGKLFF. CDR3 in DNA: TGTGCCAGCGTGGGGGACAGGGGGCAAGGAAAACTGTTTTTT.

The V and J genes are TRBV14 and TRBJ1-1; D is possibly TRBD1 (5 bases). V lost 1 base to trimming and J lost 6 bases, with 12 bases between them. CDR1 is SGHDN and CDR2 is FVKESK in the germline V gene. The length of the CDR3 is 14 residues. The CDR3 sequence is CASSQVGGVAEAFF. CDR3 coding DNA: TGTGCCAGCAGCCAAGTGGGGGGAGTAGCTGAAGCTTTCTTT.

The J gene is TRBJ1-1, the V gene TRBV11-2; D unclear. The V end lost 2 bases, the J end lost 0 bases, and 7 bases lay between the germline ends. CDR1 and CDR2 from the germline V gene are SGHAT and FQNNGV. The CDR3 sequence is 14 residues long. The CDR3 region has the DNA TGTGCCAGCAGCTTATACAAGATGAACACTGAAGCTTTCTTT. Translation: CASSLYKMNTEAFF.

The chain joins TRBV9 to TRBJ1-5; 7 bases agree with TRBD1. Unmatched junction bases numbered 9, after V lost 4 bases and J lost 5 bases. Per germline, CDR1 SGDLS and CDR2 YYNGEE. This CDR3 has 15 residues. The CDR3 here is CASSRRTGDDQPQHF. CDR3 nucleotides: TGTGCCAGCAGCAGAAGGACAGGAGATGATCAGCCCCAGCATTTT.

This rearrangement joins TRBV4-1 to TRBJ2-7; maybe TRBD2 (7 bases). The CDR3 has 14 residues. The V gene lost 1 base and the J gene lost 4 bases, with 11 bases spanning the gap. Germline CDR1 reads MGHRA; CDR2 reads YSYEKL. For the CDR3, the DNA is TGCGCCAGCAGCCAAGGTGGGGGGGCTTACGAGCAGTACTTC. Translated, it gives CASSQGGGAYEQYF.

V is TRBV5-6 and J is TRBJ1-1; 10 bases match TRBD1. Germline trimming cut 4 bases from V and 5 bases from J; bases unmatched to any gene: 8. This CDR3 has 15 residues. Germline V CDR1 and CDR2: SGHDT, YYEEEE. CDR3 region: CASSRQGAGGTEAFF. The CDR3, as DNA: TGTGCCAGCAGCCGACAGGGGGCCGGGGGAACTGAAGCTTTCTTT.

The chain joins TRBV29-1 to TRBJ1-3; possibly TRBD1 for D (5 bases). Germline V gene sequence: CDR1 SQVTM, CDR2 ANQGSEA. The CDR3 sequence is 13 residues long. V lost 3 bases, J lost 2 bases, and 8 bases lay in between. CDR3 in DNA: TGCAGCGTTGACTGGGGGGCTGGAAACACCATATATTTT. Amino acids: CSVDWGAGNTIYF.

The chain recombines TRBV6-1 with TRBJ1-5; D is unresolved. The germline V and J ends were trimmed by 4 bases and 7 bases, with 14 bases remaining between them. The CDR3 runs to 14 residues. Germline CDR1 and CDR2: MNHNS and SASEGT. The CDR3 bases are TGTGCCAGCAGTGGCTTGTATTCCGGGCAGCCCCAGCATTTT. Encoded protein: CASSGLYSGQPQHF.

The V gene is TRBV19, the J gene TRBJ2-5, with D possibly matching TRBD2 (6 bases). The germline V gene has CDR1 LNHDA and CDR2 SQIVND (reference sequence). This CDR3 comprises 15 residues. Deletions cut 4 bases from V and 4 bases from J, with 16 bases between. The CDR3 bases are TGTGCCAGTAGTAGGACCGGGACTTTGGGAGAGACCCAGTACTTC. Protein product: CASSRTGTLGETQYF.

The chain uses TRBV6-5 and TRBJ1-1; 8 bases align to TRBD1. The CDR3 runs 13 residues. Germline lookup yields CDR1 MNHEY and CDR2 SVGAGI. Trimming at V came to 7 bases and at J to 4 bases, leaving 5 bases not matched to a gene. The CDR3 region is CASTRTGTTEAFF. DNA of the CDR3: TGTGCCAGCACCCGGACAGGGACCACTGAAGCTTTCTTT.

V and J are TRBV25-1 and TRBJ2-1; D gene uncertain. Per germline, CDR1 MGHDK and CDR2 SYGVNS. This CDR3 has 15 residues. The ends were cut back, 3 bases at V and 0 bases at J, with 9 bases in the middle. The CDR3 protein is CASSEGRGSYNEQFF. The CDR3 bases are TGTGCCAGCAGTGAGGGCCGTGGCTCCTACAATGAGCAGTTCTTC.